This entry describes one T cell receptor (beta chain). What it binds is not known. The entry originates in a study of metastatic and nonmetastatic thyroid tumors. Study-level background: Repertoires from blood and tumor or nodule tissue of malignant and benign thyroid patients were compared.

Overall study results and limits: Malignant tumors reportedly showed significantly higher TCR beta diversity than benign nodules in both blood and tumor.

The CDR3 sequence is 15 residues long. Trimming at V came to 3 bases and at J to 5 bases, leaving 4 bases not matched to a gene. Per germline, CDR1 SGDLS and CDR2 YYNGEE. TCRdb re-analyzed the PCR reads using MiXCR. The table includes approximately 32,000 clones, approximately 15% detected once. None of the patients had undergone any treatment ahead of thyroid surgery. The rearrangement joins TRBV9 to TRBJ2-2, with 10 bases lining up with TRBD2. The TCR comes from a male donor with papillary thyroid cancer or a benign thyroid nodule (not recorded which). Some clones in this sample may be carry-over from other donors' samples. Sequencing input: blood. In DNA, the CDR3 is TGTGCCAGCAGCGCCCATAGCGGGGGGACCGGGGAGCTGTTTTTT. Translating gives CASSAHSGGTGELFF.